This TCR beta chain was found in a study of regulatory T cells in long-lasting Graves disease (dated by TCRdb to the early 2020s). Regarding the complete study: Persistent Graves' disease was defined as persistently positive TSH receptor autoantibodies together with antithyroid drug treatment for over 5 years. This study used TCR sequencing and RNA sequencing of peripheral blood to compare persistent Graves' disease patients against newly diagnosed Graves' disease patients. Persistent Graves' disease patients in the clinical cohort had taken antithyroid drugs for 9 to 11 years on average. The study was conducted in China and was registered as a clinical trial. TCR sequencing covered approximately 13 persistent and around 20 newly diagnosed Graves' disease patients, 33 samples in total.

The meaning of the sample's time point label: persistent/refractory GD, antithyroid drugs over 5 years with positive TRAb. RNA was extracted from PBMCs in TRIzol for both TCR sequencing and RNA sequencing. Graves' disease was diagnosed according to American Thyroid Association guidelines. The patients came from an endocrinology department in Xi'an, China. Each patient gave approximately 10 milliliters of peripheral blood, collected in an EDTA anticoagulant tube. PBMCs were isolated by Ficoll Paque Plus density gradient separation without further T cell sorting. RNA quality was checked with an Agilent 2100 Bioanalyzer and agarose gel, and concentration with a NanoDrop 2000. Trimming takes 3 bases from V and 10 bases from J, and the germline ends sit 12 bases apart. The CDR3 runs 12 amino acids, cysteine and phenylalanine included. Here the CDR3 DNA is all that survives: 36 bases in frame from base 1. The germline V gene provides CDR1 SGHVS and CDR2 FQNEAQ.

This clonotype was recorded many times. Its specific antigen is unknown. There are no base qualities to consult, and no much larger clone falls within one base. Libraries were built with multiplex PCR. Reads for this sample came from an Illumina HiSeq 4000. TCR beta libraries were built with iRepertoire HTBI primers and Arm-PCR amplification of CDR3 regions. Gel purification was performed on PCR products prior to sequencing. Under the source paper's analysis protocol: A total of fewer than 65 TRBV and 14 TRBJ segments were identified across samples and were used for gene usage analysis of CDR3 amino acid clonotypes. COPE and FqMerger were used to merge the filtered high-quality paired reads into contigs. BLAST was used to align contigs to IMGT TRBV, TRBD and TRBJ reference genes, with CDR3 defined following IMGT. Highly expanded clones were defined as clonotypes with a frequency above 0.1%. Shannon entropy was used to measure repertoire diversity, and the Gini coefficient was used to measure V-J evenness. A clonotype was considered public if more than one individual shared it. The public reads were quality trimmed at Q25 with fastp and then assembled into clones with MiXCR by TCRdb, keeping productive beta chains. Rows with one shared CDR3 protein collapse into an entry with the most common genes and DNA. Clone size and V and J calls follow TCRdb, not the original study. This sample comprises fewer than 550,000 distinct CDR3 sequences, 20% to 25% of them detected only once. The ten most abundant clones make up about 6.6% of the sample.

General conclusions and limits of the study: Patients with persistent disease shared more public clonotypes (around 3,000) than newly diagnosed patients did (966). Only the TCR beta chain was sequenced and analyzed. The small sample size was acknowledged by the authors as a limitation that may reduce accuracy. Because the primary lesion, thyroid tissue, could not be accessed, the study looked at peripheral blood alone. Compared with newly diagnosed patients, persistent Graves' disease patients had lower TCR Shannon entropy and fewer highly expanded clones, which suggests clonal expansion. Preferential use of TRBV28, TRBJ1-2 and TRBJ2-5 was observed in persistent disease, whereas TRBV20-1 and TRBJ2-1 were favored in newly diagnosed disease.

The material sequenced was peripheral blood mononuclear cells (PBMCs), taken when the disease was refractory, from a patient treated with antithyroid drugs. The sequence is built from TRBV7-8 and TRBJ1-1, with the D gene uncertain. This clonotype originated in a female donor with Graves disease. CDR3 protein: CASSLRSRGAFF. In nucleotide form, the sequence is TGTGCCAGCAGCTTGCGGAGTAGAGGAGCTTTCTTT.